This is a list of T cell receptor beta chains from one sample in a study of blood T cell repertoires in COVID-19. Repertoires were generated with immunoSEQ multiplex PCR, while TCRdb's copy carries only in-frame clones and drops some. Altogether some 16,000 clones are present, just over 85% being singletons, with the ten largest covering about 2.5%. Specimen: peripheral blood. The receptor source for this set is a human donor in a cohort sampled during active COVID-19. Both conserved end residues are trimmed from each CDR3.

V gene	J gene	CDR3 protein
TRBV29-1	TRBJ1-1	SVGWGLEAF
TRBV7-3	TRBJ2-3	ASSLQASGNSQQY
TRBV5-1	TRBJ2-3	ASSWDSNTDTQY
TRBV10-1	TRBJ2-5	ASSESGGGQETQY
TRBV19	TRBJ2-5	ASSYGLWETQY
TRBV6-1	TRBJ1-6	ASSEGSGDNSPLH
TRBV4-1	TRBJ1-5	ASSPLPQGDQPQH
TRBV20-1	TRBJ1-2	SAWAFDYT
TRBV18	TRBJ2-7	ASSPNPGGEQY
TRBV19	TRBJ2-1	ASSRNGLAGSSYNEQF
TRBV2	TRBJ2-1	ASSGRDNFDNEQF
TRBV7-3	TRBJ2-6	ASSRGSGRGSGANVLT
TRBV19	TRBJ2-2	ASSAGKGLGELF
TRBV20-1	TRBJ1-5	SASPGRDQPQH
TRBV5-6	TRBJ1-3	ASSLLLQILSEGNTIY
TRBV18	TRBJ2-1	ASSYTDNEQF
TRBV6-5	TRBJ2-7	ASSPGGHEQY
TRBV19	TRBJ1-2	ASGEGTGNGYT
TRBV19	TRBJ1-5	ASSIAGSNQPQH
TRBV6-5	TRBJ2-3	ASGTRLRGDTQY
TRBV27	TRBJ2-2	ASRTGSNTGELF
TRBV4-1	TRBJ1-1	ASSQVPRTEAF
TRBV2	TRBJ2-1	ASSAVAGGPGEQF
TRBV6-5	TRBJ1-4	ASSYSGQMNEKLF
TRBV4-1	TRBJ1-4	ASSQETGGIEKLF
TRBV7-9	TRBJ2-3	ASSLGLAVNTQY
TRBV6-5	TRBJ1-5	ARTGSRGQPQH
TRBV7-2	TRBJ1-5	ASSLGAGGQPQH
TRBV28	TRBJ2-4	ASSLAGAVPKNIQY
TRBV7-2	TRBJ2-3	ASSLAAQGATDTQY
TRBV5-1	TRBJ1-1	ASSDLTGTEAF
TRBV28	TRBJ1-5	ASRQGILYDSNQPQH
TRBV3-1/TRBV3-2	TRBJ2-7	ASSQPTGTGVTYEQY
TRBV7-2	TRBJ2-1	ASSLVSSGSSYNEQF
TRBV6-1	TRBJ2-7	ASSEGQGSIYEQY